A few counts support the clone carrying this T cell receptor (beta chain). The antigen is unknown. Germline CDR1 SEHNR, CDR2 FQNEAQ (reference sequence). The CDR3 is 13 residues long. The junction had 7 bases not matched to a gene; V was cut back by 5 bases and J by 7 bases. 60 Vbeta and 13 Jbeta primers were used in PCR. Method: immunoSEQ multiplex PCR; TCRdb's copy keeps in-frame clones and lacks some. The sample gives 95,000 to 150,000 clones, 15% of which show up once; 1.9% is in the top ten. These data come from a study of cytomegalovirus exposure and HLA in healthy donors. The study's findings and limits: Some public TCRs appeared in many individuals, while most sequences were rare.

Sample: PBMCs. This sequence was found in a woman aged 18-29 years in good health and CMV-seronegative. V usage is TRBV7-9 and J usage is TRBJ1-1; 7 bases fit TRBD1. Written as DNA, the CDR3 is TGTGCCAGCAGCCTACAGGGGAGGCGTGAAGCTTTCTTT. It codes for CASSLQGRREAFF.